This TCR beta chain is drawn from a study of cytomegalovirus exposure and HLA in healthy donors. Whole-study results and caveats: Presence/absence analyses treated sequencing depth as roughly uniform across donors. Most TCR beta V segments were productive about 90% or about 30% of the time in an earlier analysis. Analyzed later, association rates of TCRs varied across HLA loci, with DRB1 most and HLA-C fewest. Cytomegalovirus association was listed for about 170 TCR beta chains.

60 Vbeta and 13 Jbeta primers were used in PCR. Data came from immunoSEQ multiplex PCR; TCRdb stores just in-frame clones and leaves some out. The repertoire holds over 150,000 clones, approximately 80% seen once, with around 3.5% in the top ten. Comments on this clone: Its antigen is undetermined.

Sequencing was done on a sample of PBMCs. This TCR was sampled from a man aged 25-45 years in good health and CMV-seropositive.

The CDR3 loop is CASSPLVKGAGLDSEKLFF. The CDR3 nucleotides read TGCGCCAGCAGCCCCCTTGTGAAGGGGGCGGGTTTGGACAGTGAAAAACTGTTTTTT. This chain connects TRBV4-1 to TRBJ1-4; 7 positions agree with TRBD1. V lost 4 bases and J lost 7; bases outside the gene matches: 21. The CDR3 is made up of 19 amino acids. Germline-derived CDR1 and CDR2 are MGHRA and YSYEKL.